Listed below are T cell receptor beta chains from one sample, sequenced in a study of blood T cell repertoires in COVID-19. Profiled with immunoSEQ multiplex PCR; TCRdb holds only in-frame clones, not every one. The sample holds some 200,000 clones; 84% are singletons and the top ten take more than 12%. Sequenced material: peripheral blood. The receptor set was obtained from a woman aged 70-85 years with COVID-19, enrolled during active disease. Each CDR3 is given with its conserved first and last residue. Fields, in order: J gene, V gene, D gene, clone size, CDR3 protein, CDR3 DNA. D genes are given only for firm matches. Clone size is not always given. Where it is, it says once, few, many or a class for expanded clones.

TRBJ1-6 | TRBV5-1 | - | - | CASSLIAGQSPLHF | TGCGCCAGCAGCTTGATTGCGGGCCAGTCACCCCTCCACTTT
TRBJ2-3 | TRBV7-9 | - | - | CASSLYYTDTQYF | TGTGCCAGCAGCTTATACTACACAGATACGCAGTATTTT
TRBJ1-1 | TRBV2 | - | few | CASSVPFDGVNTEAFF | TGTGCCAGCAGTGTCCCCTTCGACGGAGTCAACACTGAAGCTTTCTTT
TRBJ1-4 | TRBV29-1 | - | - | CSVEDSGILGEKLFF | TGCAGCGTTGAAGATTCGGGGATACTAGGAGAAAAACTGTTTTTT
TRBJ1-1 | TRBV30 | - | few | CAWSRIDSRAEAFF | TGTGCCTGGAGCAGGATAGACAGTAGGGCTGAAGCTTTCTTT
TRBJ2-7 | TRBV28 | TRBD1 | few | CASGGDRNYEQYF | TGTGCCAGCGGTGGGGACAGGAACTACGAGCAGTACTTC
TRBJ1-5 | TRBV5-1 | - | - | CASSSGDFNQPQHF | TGCGCCAGCAGCTCGGGGGATTTCAATCAGCCCCAGCATTTT
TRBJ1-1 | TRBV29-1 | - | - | CSVDLGMNTEAFF | TGCAGCGTTGATCTAGGTATGAACACTGAAGCTTTCTTT
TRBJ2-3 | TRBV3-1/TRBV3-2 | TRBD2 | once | CASSQKGLAGDGTQYF | TGTGCCAGCAGTCAAAAGGGACTAGCGGGAGACGGTACGCAGTATTTT
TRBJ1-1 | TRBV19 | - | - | CASNRAGERTEAFF | TGTGCCAGCAATAGAGCAGGGGAGAGGACTGAAGCTTTCTTT
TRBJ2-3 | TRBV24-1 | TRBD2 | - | CATSDGSGRGTDTQYF | TGTGCCACCAGTGATGGAAGCGGGAGGGGTACAGATACGCAGTATTTT
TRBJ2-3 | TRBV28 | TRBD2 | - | CATFTSGGADTQYF | TGTGCCACCTTCACTAGCGGGGGAGCAGATACGCAGTATTTT
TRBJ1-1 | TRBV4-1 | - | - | CASSPTGWEWEAFF | TGCGCCAGCAGCCCAACAGGGTGGGAATGGGAAGCTTTCTTT
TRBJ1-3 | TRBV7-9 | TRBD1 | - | CASSLWDRGDSGNTIYF | TGTGCCAGCAGCTTATGGGACAGGGGGGATTCTGGAAACACCATATATTTT
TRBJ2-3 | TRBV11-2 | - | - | CASSGLVADTQYF | TGTGCCAGCAGCGGACTGGTAGCAGATACGCAGTATTTT
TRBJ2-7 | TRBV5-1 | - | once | CASSLVRGASYEQYF | TGCGCCAGCAGCTTGGTTCGGGGAGCCAGTTACGAGCAGTACTTC
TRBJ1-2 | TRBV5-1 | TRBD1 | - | CASSSFPGQGNGYTF | TGCGCCAGCAGTTCCTTTCCGGGACAGGGGAATGGCTACACCTTC
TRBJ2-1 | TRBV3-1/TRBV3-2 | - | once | CASSQARGNFNEQFF | TGTGCCAGCAGCCAAGCTAGGGGCAACTTTAATGAGCAGTTCTTC
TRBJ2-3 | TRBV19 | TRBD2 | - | CATSGTSKGTQYF | TGTGCCACATCCGGGACTAGCAAGGGTACGCAGTATTTT
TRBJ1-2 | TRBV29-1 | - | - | CSVVKGRDGYTF | TGCAGCGTTGTTAAGGGGAGGGATGGCTACACCTTC
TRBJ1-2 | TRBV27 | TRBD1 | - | CASSSRGQGYHGYTF | TGTGCCAGCAGTTCCCGGGGACAGGGCTACCATGGCTACACCTTC
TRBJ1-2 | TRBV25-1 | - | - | CASSVGFQGYTF | TGTGCCAGCAGTGTTGGCTTCCAGGGCTACACCTTC
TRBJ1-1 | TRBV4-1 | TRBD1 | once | CASSLGQGMNTEAFF | TGCGCCAGCAGCCTAGGACAGGGAATGAACACTGAAGCTTTCTTT
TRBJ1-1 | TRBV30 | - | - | CAWSGRTEAFF | TGTGCCTGGAGCGGGAGGACTGAAGCTTTCTTT
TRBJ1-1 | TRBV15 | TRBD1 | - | CATSRELDRGHEAFF | TGTGCCACCAGCAGAGAACTAGACAGGGGGCACGAAGCTTTCTTT
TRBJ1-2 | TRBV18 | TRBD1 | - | CASSPQGQGIDGYTF | TGTGCCAGCTCACCACAGGGACAGGGGATAGATGGCTACACCTTC
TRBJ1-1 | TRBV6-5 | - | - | CASSTEPNTEAFF | TGTGCCAGCAGTACGGAGCCAAACACTGAAGCTTTCTTT
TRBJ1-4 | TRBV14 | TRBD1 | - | CASSHWDREEKLFF | TGTGCCAGCAGCCATTGGGACAGGGAGGAAAAACTGTTTTTT
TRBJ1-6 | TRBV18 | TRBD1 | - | CASSPRESTGEPLHF | TGTGCCAGCTCACCAAGAGAATCGACAGGGGAACCCCTCCACTTT
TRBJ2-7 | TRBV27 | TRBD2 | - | CASSFQSSSGRIPYEQYF | TGTGCCAGCAGTTTCCAATCGTCTAGCGGGAGAATCCCCTACGAGCAGTACTTC
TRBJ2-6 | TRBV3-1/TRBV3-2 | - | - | CASSPSGGSGANVLTF | TGTGCCAGCAGCCCCTCGGGCGGGTCTGGGGCCAACGTCCTGACTTTC
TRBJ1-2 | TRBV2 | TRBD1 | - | CASRRETGVNGYTF | TGTGCCAGCAGAAGGGAGACAGGGGTAAATGGCTACACCTTC
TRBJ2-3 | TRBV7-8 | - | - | CASKQGDSTDTQYF | TGTGCCAGCAAACAGGGTGATAGCACAGATACGCAGTATTTT
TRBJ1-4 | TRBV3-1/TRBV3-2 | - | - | CASSSGQSLNFEKLFF | TGTGCCAGCAGCTCAGGACAGAGCTTGAACTTTGAAAAACTGTTTTTT
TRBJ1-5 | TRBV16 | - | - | CASSQSGFNQPQHF | TGTGCCAGCAGCCAATCCGGTTTCAATCAGCCCCAGCATTTT
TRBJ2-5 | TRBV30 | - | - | CAWSVWAGLETQYF | TGTGCCTGGAGTGTATGGGCAGGGCTAGAGACCCAGTACTTC
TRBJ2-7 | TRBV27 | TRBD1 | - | CASSGDSYEQYF | TGTGCCAGCAGTGGGGACAGCTACGAGCAGTACTTC
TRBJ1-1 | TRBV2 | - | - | CASSEEKVNEAFF | TGTGCCAGCAGTGAGGAGAAGGTCAATGAAGCTTTCTTT
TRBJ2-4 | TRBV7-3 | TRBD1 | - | CASSPTGTGGGKNIQYF | TGTGCCAGCAGCCCCACCGGGACAGGGGGAGGCAAAAACATTCAGTACTTC
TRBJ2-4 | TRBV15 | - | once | CATSRDPGEIAKNIQYF | TGTGCCACCAGCAGAGATCCAGGGGAGATCGCCAAAAACATTCAGTACTTC